Listed here are 10 T cell receptor beta chains from one sample, sequenced in a study of cytotoxic CD8 clonotypes in ibrutinib-treated CLL. Clones were sequenced by immunoSEQ multiplex PCR, and TCRdb holds only the in-frame ones, with some missing. The data hold 140,000 to 150,000 clones, with about 78% observed a single time. Sample: PBMCs, taken after 24 months of ibrutinib treatment. The receptors come from a human donor with chronic lymphocytic leukemia.

This clone has just a few counts. This chain joins TRBV29-1 and TRBJ1-5; D is undetermined. This CDR3 spans 13 amino acids. Deletions cut 2 bases from V and 2 bases from J, with 7 bases between. Germline V gene sequence: CDR1 SQVTM, CDR2 ANQGSEA. CDR3 DNA: TGCAGCGTTGAACAGGCGGGCAATCAGCCCCAGCATTTT. This codes for CSVEQAGNQPQHF.

This chain links TRBV5-1 with TRBJ1-2, with D uncertain. The CDR3 consists of 13 residues. In germline, CDR1 is SGHRS, CDR2 YFSETQ. The V and J ends lost 9 bases and 2 bases respectively, with 14 bases between them. The CDR3 nucleotides are TGCGCCACCCGGGGAGGGTTGAACTATGGCTACACCTTC. Residues: CATRGGLNYGYTF.

The genes are TRBV19 and TRBJ1-2; D is unresolved. Trimming removed 7 bases from V and 5 bases from J, with 23 bases in between. The CDR3 is 16 amino acids. Germline values: CDR1 LNHDA, CDR2 SQIVND (reference sequence). The CDR3 sequence is CASKGPSGVYGYGYTF. CDR3 nucleotides: TGTGCCAGTAAGGGCCCGAGCGGCGTCTATGGGTATGGCTACACCTTC.

The V and J genes are TRBV5-1 and TRBJ1-2; TRBD1 is a possible D gene (5 bases). Germline V CDR1 and CDR2: SGHRS, YFSETQ. This CDR3 region has 11 residues. Trimming stripped 6 bases from V and 7 bases from J, with 10 bases between. The CDR3 nucleotides are TGCGCCAGCATGGATGGGGCTGGCTACACCTTC. The encoded protein is CASMDGAGYTF. Combining the CDR3 with reference TRBV5-1 and TRBJ1-2 gives the whole variable domain KAGVTQTPRYLIKTRGQQVTLSCSPISGHRSVSWYQQTPGQGLQFLFEYFSETQRNKGNFPGRFSGRQFSNSRSEMNVSTLELGDSALYLCASMDGAGYTFGSGTRLTVV.

CDR3 coding DNA: TGTGCCAGCAGCAACGGGCGCAATCAGCCCCAGCATTTT. This sequence encodes CASSNGRNQPQHF. The chain links TRBV11-1 to TRBJ1-5, with unresolved D. This CDR3 spans 13 amino acids. Trimming shortened V by 5 bases and J by 2 bases, and 7 bases separated the two germline ends. Germline loops: CDR1 SGHAT, CDR2 FQDESV (reference sequence).

This sequence joins TRBV20-1 and TRBJ2-7; D uncertain. Per the germline V gene, CDR1 is DFQATT and CDR2 is SNEGSKA (reference sequence). CDR3 length equals 11 residues. The V end was cut by 3 bases, the J end by 3 bases, with 6 bases between. This CDR3 is CSASHSYEQYF. The CDR3 region has the DNA TGCAGTGCTAGCCACAGCTACGAGCAGTACTTC.

This chain uses TRBV9 with TRBJ2-7; tentatively, D is TRBD1 or TRBD2 (6 bases each). There are 16 residues in the CDR3. V was clipped by 0 bases and J by 2 bases, with 15 bases between them. CDR1 SGDLS and CDR2 YYNGEE come from the germline V gene. Here the CDR3 DNA reads TGTGCCAGCAGCGTAGGGGGGGCGGCACCCCCCTACGAGCAGTACTTC. Its translation is CASSVGGAAPPYEQYF.

As DNA, the CDR3 is TGTGCCAGCAGCGCCCGCTCAGGGGCCGGAAACACCATATATTTT. It encodes CASSARSGAGNTIYF. The chain couples TRBV7-6 to TRBJ1-3; D might be TRBD1 (6 bases). Germline V lookup: CDR1 SGHVS, CDR2 FNYEAQ. The CDR3 has 15 amino acids. V shed 5 bases and J shed 4 bases, with 15 bases lying between them.

In the case of this clone: An end of the junction does not agree with germline; a read error may underlie this. The gene calls are TRBV19 and TRBJ2-1, with 11 bases matching TRBD2. The CDR3 runs to 15 residues. Germline CDR1 reads LNHDA; CDR2 reads SQIVND (reference sequence). The DNA of the CDR3 is TGTGCCAGTACACGACTAGCGGGGTCCTTCAATGAGCAGTTCTTC. Translation gives CASTRLAGSFNEQFF. The complete variable domain, with remaining parts taken from reference TRBV19 and TRBJ2-1, reads DGGITQSPKYLFRKEGQNVTLSCEQNLNHDAMYWYRQDPGQGLRLIYYSQIVNDFQKGDIAEGYSVSREKKESFPLTVTSAQKNPTAFYLCASTRLAGSFNEQFFGPGTRLTVL.

This clone was recorded a few times. CDR3 nucleotide sequence: TGTGCCAGCAGCTTGTGGGCAGACCAAGAGACCCAGTACTTC. Translated, it gives CASSLWADQETQYF. V is TRBV5-6 and J is TRBJ2-5, with no clear D. Trimming removed 1 base at V and 0 bases at J, with 7 bases between. There are 14 residues in the CDR3. Germline CDR1 is SGHDT and CDR2 is YYEEEE.